This TCR beta chain was captured in a study of blood T cell repertoires in COVID-19. Germline values: CDR1 SGHNT, CDR2 YYREEE (reference sequence). The length of the CDR3 is 14 residues. Trimming at V came to 3 bases and at J to 3 bases, leaving 3 bases not matched to a gene. Those enrolled in Seattle joined during active infection and were followed longitudinally afterward. Sequencing used immunoSEQ multiplex PCR; TCRdb keeps in-frame clones, though not all of them. Counted here are some 400,000 clones, around 87% occurring once; the ten biggest clones make up 10%. The origin of this receptor is a woman aged 30 to 39 with COVID-19, enrolled during active disease. The genes are TRBV5-4 and TRBJ1-1; TRBD1 matches at 9 bases. The sample consisted of peripheral blood. CDR3 DNA sequence: TGTGCCAGCAGCTCAACAGGGGGCCACACTGAAGCTTTCTTT. This translates into CASSSTGGHTEAFF.